Listed below are T cell receptor beta chains from one sample, sequenced in a study of CD8+ T cells in alopecia areata. Libraries were prepared by immunoSEQ multiplex PCR; TCRdb keeps only in-frame clonotypes and omits some of them. The table lists around 60,000 clones, 44% of them singletons. Sequencing was done on a sample of NKG2D-low CD8+ T cells sorted from blood. These receptors came from a human donor with alopecia areata. The CDR3 runs from the conserved cysteine through the conserved F or W. The D gene is left open where the match is weak. Expanded clones are given a class, and other clones once, few, many or no size at all.

cdr3_length	v_call	d_call	j_call	clone_size	cdr3_aa	cdr3_nt
16	TRBV5-1	TRBD2	TRBJ2-7	-	CASSLGSGTIPYEQYF	TGCGCCAGCAGCTTAGGTAGCGGGACGATACCCTACGAGCAGTACTTC
16	TRBV28	-	TRBJ1-5	-	CASRLSLSGANQPQHF	TGTGCCAGCAGATTATCCCTGTCAGGGGCAAATCAGCCCCAGCATTTT
11	TRBV29-1	-	TRBJ2-7	-	CSVEARQGTYF	TGCAGCGTTGAAGCCCGGCAGGGCACGTACTTC
11	TRBV6-5	-	TRBJ2-7	-	CASSSLLEQYF	TGTGCCAGCAGCTCCCTACTCGAGCAGTACTTC
14	TRBV25-1	-	TRBJ2-7	-	CASAGDVISYEQYF	TGTGCCAGCGCAGGGGATGTCATCTCCTACGAGCAGTACTTC
15	TRBV7-8	TRBD1	TRBJ1-5	few	CASSQNDRVDQPQHF	TGTGCCAGCAGCCAAAACGACAGGGTGGATCAGCCCCAGCATTTT
16	TRBV7-9	TRBD1	TRBJ2-3	few	CASSSGTALRTDTQYF	TGTGCCAGCAGTTCCGGGACAGCGCTGCGCACAGATACGCAGTATTTT
14	TRBV25-1	TRBD1	TRBJ2-3	-	CASSLPGQTDTQYF	TGTGCCAGCAGTCTTCCGGGACAGACAGATACGCAGTATTTT
12	TRBV9	-	TRBJ2-7	-	CASSVKGDEQYF	TGTGCCAGCAGCGTAAAGGGAGACGAGCAGTACTTC
13	TRBV5-1	-	TRBJ2-1	-	CASSLHSSSEQFF	TGCGCCAGCAGCTTGCATTCGTCCTCAGAGCAGTTCTTC
12	TRBV6-4	-	TRBJ1-2	-	CASRDSNYGYTF	TGTGCCAGCAGGGACAGTAACTATGGCTACACCTTC
16	TRBV11-2	TRBD2	TRBJ2-1	medium-sized	CASSFPGLASYNEQFF	TGTGCCAGCAGCTTTCCGGGACTAGCGTCCTACAATGAGCAGTTCTTC
13	TRBV2	-	TRBJ2-7	-	CASSETLNYEQYF	TGTGCCAGCAGTGAGACACTGAACTACGAGCAGTACTTC
15	TRBV4-3	-	TRBJ2-1	many	CASSQDLSSAGEQFF	TGCGCCAGCAGCCAAGATCTATCCAGCGCAGGGGAGCAGTTCTTC
13	TRBV10-3	-	TRBJ2-5	once	CAISEASQETQYF	TGTGCCATCAGTGAGGCTTCTCAAGAGACCCAGTACTTC
14	TRBV7-9	-	TRBJ2-7	-	CASSYMGGSYEQYF	TGTGCCAGCAGCTACATGGGGGGCTCCTACGAGCAGTACTTC
14	TRBV27	TRBD1	TRBJ2-5	-	CASSLFGQDETQYF	TGTGCCAGCAGTTTGTTCGGACAGGACGAGACCCAGTACTTC
14	TRBV6-6	-	TRBJ1-1	-	CASRTSGDRTEAFF	TGTGCCAGCAGGACCTCGGGGGATCGGACTGAAGCTTTCTTT
15	TRBV5-1	-	TRBJ1-1	once	CASSLGPGDGTEAFF	TGCGCCAGCAGCTTGGGGCCCGGGGACGGCACTGAAGCTTTCTTT
15	TRBV4-2	-	TRBJ2-3	-	CASSQTLGGTDTQYF	TGTGCCAGCAGCCAGACTCTGGGAGGCACAGATACGCAGTATTTT
12	TRBV11-3	-	TRBJ2-7	-	CASIDRIHEQYF	TGTGCCAGCATCGACAGGATACACGAGCAGTACTTC
13	TRBV7-8	TRBD1	TRBJ1-4	-	CASHTGGNEKLFF	TGTGCCAGCCACACAGGGGGAAATGAAAAACTGTTTTTT
16	TRBV29-1	TRBD2	TRBJ2-1	-	CSVQEWTSGSLNEQFF	TGCAGCGTCCAAGAGTGGACTAGCGGGAGTCTTAATGAGCAGTTCTTC
15	TRBV29-1	-	TRBJ2-7	few	CSVVTASFHSYEQYF	TGCAGCGTTGTGACAGCGAGCTTTCACTCCTACGAGCAGTACTTC
13	TRBV28	TRBD2	TRBJ2-7	-	CAVGPSGIYEQYF	TGTGCCGTTGGCCCTAGCGGGATCTACGAGCAGTACTTC
14	TRBV5-1	-	TRBJ2-2	few	CASSLAQNTGELFF	TGCGCCAGCAGCTTGGCTCAGAACACCGGGGAGCTGTTTTTT
12	TRBV29-1	-	TRBJ1-2	few	CSVEDHPNGYTF	TGCAGCGTTGAAGATCATCCCAATGGCTACACCTTC
11	TRBV29-1	-	TRBJ2-5	few	CSVVFEGTQYF	TGCAGCGTTGTATTCGAGGGGACCCAGTACTTC
13	TRBV28	TRBD2	TRBJ2-1	-	CASSFGTKNEQFF	TGTGCCAGCAGTTTCGGGACTAAGAATGAGCAGTTCTTC
16	TRBV27	TRBD2	TRBJ2-7	-	CASTRKGTSGTHEQYF	TGTGCCAGCACTCGAAAGGGGACTAGCGGGACCCACGAGCAGTACTTC
13	TRBV11-2	TRBD2	TRBJ2-7	-	CASTGLAEYEQYF	TGTGCCAGCACCGGACTAGCGGAGTACGAGCAGTACTTC
16	TRBV5-1	-	TRBJ1-5	-	CASSLGPREGNQPQHF	TGCGCCAGCAGCTTGGGTCCTCGAGAGGGCAATCAGCCCCAGCATTTT
13	TRBV19	-	TRBJ2-1	few	CASSDSLYNEQFF	TGTGCCAGTAGCGACAGCCTCTACAATGAGCAGTTCTTC
15	TRBV7-9	-	TRBJ2-1	-	CASSSRTDSYNEQFF	TGTGCCAGCAGCTCCCGGACCGACTCCTACAATGAGCAGTTCTTC
13	TRBV25-1	-	TRBJ1-5	-	CASSEGVGQPQHF	TGTGCCAGCAGTGAAGGGGTCGGTCAGCCCCAGCATTTT
15	TRBV2	TRBD2	TRBJ2-1	-	CASSAERAGGNEQFF	TGTGCCAGCAGCGCGGAGAGAGCGGGAGGCAATGAGCAGTTCTTC
13	TRBV5-1	-	TRBJ1-1	-	CASSLTMNTEAFF	TGCGCCAGCAGCTTGACCATGAACACTGAAGCTTTCTTT
16	TRBV7-9	TRBD1	TRBJ2-1	few	CASSPKTGGSYNEQFF	TGTGCCAGCAGTCCGAAAACAGGGGGCTCCTACAATGAGCAGTTCTTC
15	TRBV7-6	-	TRBJ1-1	-	CASSPRKVANTEAFF	TGTGCCAGCAGCCCTCGTAAGGTGGCGAACACTGAAGCTTTCTTT
16	TRBV29-1	-	TRBJ2-1	-	CSVDGVRSRAYNEQFF	TGCAGCGTTGATGGAGTACGGTCTAGAGCCTACAATGAGCAGTTCTTC
14	TRBV5-5	TRBD1	TRBJ2-1	few	CASSDGTGYNEQFF	TGTGCCAGCAGCGACGGGACAGGCTACAATGAGCAGTTCTTC